Each of the 3 T cell receptor beta chains below was sequenced from the same sample in a study of cytomegalovirus exposure and HLA in healthy donors. It was with 60 Vbeta and 13 Jbeta primers that the PCR ran. Assay: immunoSEQ multiplex PCR; the TCRdb copy retains only in-frame clones and omits some. The table has some 180,000 clones, over 75% seen once; the top ten hold approximately 2.1%. Sequences were obtained from PBMCs. The source is a woman aged 25 to 39 in good health and CMV-seronegative.

V and J are TRBV28 and TRBJ1-6; possible D gene TRBD1, 5 bases. The germline gives CDR1 MDHEN, CDR2 SYDVKM. V was cut by 5 bases and J by 9 bases, with 20 bases left in between. The CDR3 covers 16 residues. CDR3 DNA: TGTGCCAGCAGTAAACAGATCTTGGGGGGTTTTTCACCCCTCCACTTT. Amino acid sequence: CASSKQILGGFSPLHF.

The chain combines TRBV23-1 with TRBJ1-5, with 7 bases identical to TRBD1. TRBV23-1 belongs to the ORF category, with a function that is uncertain. The V segment lost 6 bases and the J segment 5 bases; nucleotides outside the gene matches: 1. This CDR3 has 12 amino acids. CDR3 DNA sequence: TGCGCCAGCAGGCAGGGGGATCAGCCCCAGCATTTT. Its translation: CASRQGDQPQHF.

This clone was detected a few times. This chain links TRBV5-8 with TRBJ2-1; no definite D call. Germline V gives CDR1 SGHTS, CDR2 YDEGEE. The CDR3 length is 15 residues. V was shortened by 0 bases and J by 2 bases, with 9 bases between the two germline ends. CDR3 protein: CASSLGGLPYNEQFF. The CDR3 nucleotides read TGTGCCAGCAGCTTGGGTGGCCTCCCCTACAATGAGCAGTTCTTC.